What follows are 8 T cell receptor beta chains derived from one specimen sequenced in a study of CD8+ T cells in alopecia areata. RNA extraction and reverse transcription yielded cDNA as sequencing template. TCRdb keeps only in-frame clones here, not all; method: immunoSEQ multiplex PCR. Among 200,000 to 250,000 clones listed, less than 80% were seen once. The source material was CD4+ T cells sorted from blood, sampled at week 0. These receptors were collected from a human donor with alopecia areata.

The chain combines TRBV25-1 with TRBJ1-4; D is uncertain. Trimming left V 9 bases short and J 5 bases short, with 10 bases between. The CDR3 contains 12 residues. Germline-derived CDR1 and CDR2 are MGHDK and SYGVNS. This CDR3 is CASKRSNEKLFF. CDR3 sequence (DNA): TGTGCCAGTAAAAGGTCGAATGAAAAACTGTTTTTT.

CDR3 in amino acids: CASSARQGNQPQHF. The DNA of the CDR3 is TGTGCCAGCAGTGCCCGACAGGGGAATCAGCCCCAGCATTTT. The V call is TRBV6-5, the J call TRBJ1-5, with TRBD1 identical over 8 bases. The germline CDR1 and CDR2 sequences are MNHEY and SVGAGI. The V and J ends lost 5 bases and 4 bases, in that order; junction bases with no gene match: 4. CDR3 size: 14 residues.

V usage is TRBV20-1 and J usage is TRBJ1-4, with D maybe TRBD1 (5 bases). With 6 bases removed from V and 13 bases from J, the gap between germline ends came to 15 bases. Looked up from germline, CDR1 is DFQATT and CDR2 is SNEGSKA (reference sequence). The length of the CDR3 is 11 residues. The CDR3 spells CSANAAGGLFF. CDR3 nucleotides: TGCAGTGCCAACGCTGCGGGGGGACTGTTTTTT.

This clone was picked up a small number of times. CDR3 amino acids: CSVDPLDRGSETQYF. The DNA for the CDR3 is TGCAGCGTGGATCCACTCGACAGGGGTTCGGAGACCCAGTACTTC. This chain joins TRBV29-1 and TRBJ2-5, with 8 bases matching TRBD1. Trimming cost V 6 bases and J 5 bases; bases outside gene matches: 14. The CDR3 has 15 amino acids. CDR1 is SQVTM, CDR2 ANQGSEA, per germline.

This clone was detected a few times. This chain connects TRBV11-3 to TRBJ2-7; the D gene is possibly TRBD1 (5 bases). Germline V lookup: CDR1 SGHNT, CDR2 YENEEA. V gave up 3 bases and J gave up 2 bases, with 5 bases separating them. There are 12 residues in the CDR3. The CDR3 here is CASSLDTYEQYF. The DNA for the CDR3 is TGTGCCAGCAGCTTGGACACCTACGAGCAGTACTTC.

In this sample, this clone turned up a few times. This rearrangement joins TRBV15 to TRBJ1-5; 7 bases are a match to TRBD1. Germline CDR1 LNHNV, CDR2 YYDKDF (reference sequence). CDR3 length equals 15 residues. J was trimmed by 6 bases and V by 5 bases; bases with no gene match: 10. The CDR3 protein is CATSPPTGFRQPQHF. The DNA of the CDR3 is TGTGCCACCAGCCCCCCGACAGGGTTCCGTCAGCCCCAGCATTTT.

The chain uses TRBV7-3 and TRBJ2-3; D unresolved. The CDR3 is 12 amino acids. Germline V CDR1 and CDR2: SGHTA, FQGTGA. The V and J ends lost 5 bases and 5 bases respectively, with 8 bases between them. The CDR3 sequence is CASSPGKDTQYF. The CDR3 region has the DNA TGTGCCAGCAGCCCTGGGAAAGATACGCAGTATTTT.

This chain uses TRBV7-2 with TRBJ2-1; D is possibly TRBD1 (5 bases). Germline values: CDR1 SGHTA, CDR2 FQGNSA. This CDR3 is built from 15 residues. V lost 5 bases, J lost 2 bases, and 13 bases lay in between. CDR3 amino acids: CASSLQGPAYNEQFF. The CDR3, as DNA: TGTGCCAGCAGCCTTCAGGGTCCGGCCTACAATGAGCAGTTCTTC. The whole variable domain, filled in from reference TRBV7-2 and TRBJ2-1, reads GAGVSQSPSNKVTEKGKDVELRCDPISGHTALYWYRQSLGQGLEFLIYFQGNSAPDKSGLPSDRFSAERTGGSVSTLTIQRTQQEDSAVYLCASSLQGPAYNEQFFGPGTRLTVL.